These 5 T cell receptor beta chains came from one sample sequenced in a study of T cell responses to AZD1222 COVID-19 vaccine. Assay: immunoSEQ multiplex PCR; the TCRdb copy retains only in-frame clones and omits some. The table shows about 160,000 clones, with about 92% occurring only once. The sequencing here drew on peripheral blood, taken on day 0 of MenACWY control vaccination. Every receptor here comes from an adult in good health.

The chain is built from TRBV30 and TRBJ1-4; 10 positions match TRBD1. V was pared by 5 bases and J by 8 bases, with 8 bases of the junction left unmatched. The germline CDR1 and CDR2 sequences are GTSNPN and SVGIG (reference sequence). CDR3 length: 14 residues. The CDR3 loop reads CAWQAGTGVEKLFF. CDR3 bases: TGTGCCTGGCAGGCCGGGACAGGGGTGGAAAAACTGTTTTTT.

The chain combines TRBV7-2 with TRBJ1-2; D is unclear. V shed 1 base and J shed 2 bases, with 11 bases lying between them. Germline CDR1 reads SGHTA; CDR2 reads FQGNSA. CDR3 length: 15 residues. The CDR3 DNA reads TGTGCCAGCAGCTTAGTAGGCGGGAAGAACTATGGCTACACCTTC. Translating gives CASSLVGGKNYGYTF.

The chain employs TRBV18 and TRBJ2-7; D is unresolved. The CDR3 is 12 residues long. In germline, CDR1 is KGHSH, CDR2 LQKENI. Trimming removed 3 bases at V and 5 bases at J, with 8 bases between. For the CDR3, the DNA is TGTGCCAGCTCACCTCAGGAGAACGAGCAGTACTTC. Its protein product is CASSPQENEQYF.

This chain uses TRBV9 with TRBJ2-7, with TRBD2 identical over 9 bases. V dropped 0 bases and J dropped 3; count of bases not matched to a gene: 1. The CDR3 is 14 residues long. Germline loops: CDR1 SGDLS, CDR2 YYNGEE. The CDR3 here is CASSVGLAVYEQYF. The CDR3 DNA follows: TGTGCCAGCAGCGTAGGACTAGCGGTCTACGAGCAGTACTTC.

This clone was recorded only once. The chain combines TRBV30 with TRBJ1-3, with D hard to call. The CDR3 runs to 14 residues. Trimming removed 2 bases from V and 0 bases from J, with 8 bases in between. The germline CDR1 and CDR2 sequences are GTSNPN and SVGIG (reference sequence). The CDR3 here is CAWSLSRSGNTIYF. The DNA of the CDR3 is TGTGCCTGGAGTCTCAGCCGCTCTGGAAACACCATATATTTT. Together with reference TRBV30 and TRBJ1-3, the CDR3 gives the full variable domain: SQTIHQWPATLVQPVGSPLSLECTVEGTSNPNLYWYRQAAGRGLQLLFYSVGIGQISSEVPQNLSASRPQDRQFILSSKKLLLSDSGFYLCAWSLSRSGNTIYFGEGSWLTVV.